This T cell receptor beta chain was obtained from a study of OX40 agonist ivuxolimab in advanced cancers. Whole-study context: Aged roughly 23 to 90 with a mean of approximately 57 years, they were more than 80% male.

This CDR3 contains 15 residues. Germline V gene data show CDR1 as LNHNV and CDR2 as YYDKDF (reference sequence). V dropped 5 bases and J dropped 4 bases, with 17 bases sitting between them. The data were produced by immunoSEQ multiplex PCR, yet TCRdb's version contains in-frame clones alone and is incomplete. The sample includes about 46,000 clones, 82% of them seen just once. The sequencing used CD4+ or CD8+ T cells sorted from blood, collected in a trial of the OX40 agonist ivuxolimab. The chain uses TRBV15 and TRBJ1-1; possibly TRBD1 for D (6 bases). This TCR derives from an adult with an advanced solid tumor such as melanoma, head and neck, liver or kidney cancer. DNA of the CDR3: TGTGCCACCAGCCCTATGGCGAGGGGGTCCACTGAAGCTTTCTTT. This sequence encodes CATSPMARGSTEAFF. Full variable domain (remainder filled in from reference TRBV15 and TRBJ1-1): DAMVIQNPRYQVTQFGKPVTLSCSQTLNHNVMYWYQQKSSQAPKLLFHYYDKDFNNEADTPDNFQSRRPNTSFCFLDIRSPGLGDTAMYLCATSPMARGSTEAFFGQGTRLTVV.